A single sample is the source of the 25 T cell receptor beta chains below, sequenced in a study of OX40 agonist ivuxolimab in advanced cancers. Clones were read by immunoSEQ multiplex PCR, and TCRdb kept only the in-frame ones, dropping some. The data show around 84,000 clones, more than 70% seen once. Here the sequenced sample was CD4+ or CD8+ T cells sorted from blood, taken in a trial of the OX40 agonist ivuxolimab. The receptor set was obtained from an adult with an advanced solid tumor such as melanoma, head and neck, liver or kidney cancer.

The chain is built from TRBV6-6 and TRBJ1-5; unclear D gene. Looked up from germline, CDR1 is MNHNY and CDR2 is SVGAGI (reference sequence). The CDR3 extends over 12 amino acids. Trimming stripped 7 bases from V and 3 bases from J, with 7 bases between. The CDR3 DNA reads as TGTGCCAGCAAAGATACCAATCAGCCCCAGCATTTT. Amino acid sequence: CASKDTNQPQHF.

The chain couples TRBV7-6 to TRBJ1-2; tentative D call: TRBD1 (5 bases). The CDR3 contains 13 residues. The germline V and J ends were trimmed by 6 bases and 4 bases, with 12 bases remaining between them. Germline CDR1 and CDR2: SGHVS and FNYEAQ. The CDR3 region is CASSPDTFYGYTF. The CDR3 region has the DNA TGTGCCAGCAGTCCGGACACTTTCTATGGCTACACCTTC.

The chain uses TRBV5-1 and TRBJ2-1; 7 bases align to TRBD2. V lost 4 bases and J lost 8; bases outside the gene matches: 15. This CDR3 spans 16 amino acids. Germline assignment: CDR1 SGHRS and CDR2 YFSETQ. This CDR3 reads CASSPGGLAASDEQFF. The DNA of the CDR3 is TGCGCCAGCAGCCCTGGAGGGCTAGCGGCAAGCGATGAGCAGTTCTTC.

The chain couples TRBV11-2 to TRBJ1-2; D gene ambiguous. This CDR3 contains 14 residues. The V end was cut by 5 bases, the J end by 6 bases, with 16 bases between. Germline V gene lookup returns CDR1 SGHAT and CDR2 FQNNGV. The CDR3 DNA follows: TGTGCCAGCAGCCGACCACGGTCCCGCGATGGCTACACCTTC. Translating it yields CASSRPRSRDGYTF. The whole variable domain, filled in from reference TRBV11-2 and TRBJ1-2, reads EAGVAQSPRYKIIEKRQSVAFWCNPISGHATLYWYQQILGQGPKLLIQFQNNGVVDDSQLPKDRFSAERLKGVDSTLKIQPAKLEDSAVYLCASSRPRSRDGYTFGSGTRLTVV.

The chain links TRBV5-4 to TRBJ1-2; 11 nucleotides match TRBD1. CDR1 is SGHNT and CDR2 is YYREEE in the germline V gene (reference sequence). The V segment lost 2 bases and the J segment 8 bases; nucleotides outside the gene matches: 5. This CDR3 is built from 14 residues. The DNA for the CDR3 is TGTGCCAGCAGCTTCAACCGGGACAGGGGGGGCTACACCTTC. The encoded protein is CASSFNRDRGGYTF.

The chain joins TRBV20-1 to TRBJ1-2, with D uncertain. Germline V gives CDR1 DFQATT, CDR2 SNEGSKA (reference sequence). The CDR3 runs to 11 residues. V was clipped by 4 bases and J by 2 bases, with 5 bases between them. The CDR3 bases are TGCAGTGCTACTGAAAACTATGGCTACACCTTC. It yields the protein CSATENYGYTF.

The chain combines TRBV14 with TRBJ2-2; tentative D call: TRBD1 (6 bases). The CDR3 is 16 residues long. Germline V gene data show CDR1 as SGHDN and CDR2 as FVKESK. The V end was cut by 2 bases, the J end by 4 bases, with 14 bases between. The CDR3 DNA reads TGTGCCAGCAGCCAACTCGGACCCAGGGGCACCGGGGAGCTGTTTTTT. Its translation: CASSQLGPRGTGELFF.

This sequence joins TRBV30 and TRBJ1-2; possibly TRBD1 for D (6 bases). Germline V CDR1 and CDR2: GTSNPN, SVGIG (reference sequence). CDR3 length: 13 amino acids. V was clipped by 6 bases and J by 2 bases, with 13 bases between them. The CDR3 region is CACRGLSNYGYTF. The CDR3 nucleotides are TGTGCCTGTCGGGGGCTCAGCAACTATGGCTACACCTTC.

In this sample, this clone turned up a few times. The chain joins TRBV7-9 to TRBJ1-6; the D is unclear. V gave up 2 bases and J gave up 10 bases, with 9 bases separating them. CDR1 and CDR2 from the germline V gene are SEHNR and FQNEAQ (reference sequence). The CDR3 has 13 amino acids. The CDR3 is CASSLYESSPLHF. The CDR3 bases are TGTGCCAGCAGCTTATATGAGTCCTCACCCCTCCACTTT.

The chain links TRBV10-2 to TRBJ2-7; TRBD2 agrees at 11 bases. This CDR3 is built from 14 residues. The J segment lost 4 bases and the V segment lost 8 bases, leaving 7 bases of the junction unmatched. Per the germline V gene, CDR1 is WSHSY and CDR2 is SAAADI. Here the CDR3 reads CASVRLAGTYEQYF. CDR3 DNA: TGCGCCAGCGTAAGACTAGCGGGGACTTACGAGCAGTACTTC.

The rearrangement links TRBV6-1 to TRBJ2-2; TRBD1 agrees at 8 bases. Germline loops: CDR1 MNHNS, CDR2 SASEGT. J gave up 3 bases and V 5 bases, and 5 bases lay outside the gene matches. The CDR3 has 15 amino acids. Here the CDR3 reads CASSPQTGDTGELFF. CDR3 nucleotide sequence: TGTGCCAGCAGTCCGCAGACAGGGGACACCGGGGAGCTGTTTTTT.

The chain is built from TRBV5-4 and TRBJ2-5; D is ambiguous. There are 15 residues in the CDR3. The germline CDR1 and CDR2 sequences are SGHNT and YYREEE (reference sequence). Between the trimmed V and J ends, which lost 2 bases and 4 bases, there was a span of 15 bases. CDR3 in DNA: TGTGCCAGCAGCTTCTCTCAGGCTCTAGGAGAGACCCAGTACTTC. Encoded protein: CASSFSQALGETQYF.

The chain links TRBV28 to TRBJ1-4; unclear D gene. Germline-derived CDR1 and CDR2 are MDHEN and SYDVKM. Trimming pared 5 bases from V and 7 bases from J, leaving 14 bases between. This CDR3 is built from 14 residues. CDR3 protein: CASSTRVAGEKLFF. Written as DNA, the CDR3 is TGTGCCAGCAGTACACGGGTCGCGGGTGAAAAACTGTTTTTT.

CDR3 in amino acids: CASSLIAGSSYNEQFF. The CDR3 DNA reads TGTGCCAGCAGTTTAATAGCGGGAAGCTCCTACAATGAGCAGTTCTTC. V and J are TRBV27 and TRBJ2-1; TRBD2 agrees at 8 bases. Trimming cost V 2 bases and J 0 bases; bases outside gene matches: 3. There are 16 residues in the CDR3. Germline CDR1 and CDR2: MNHEY and SMNVEV (reference sequence).

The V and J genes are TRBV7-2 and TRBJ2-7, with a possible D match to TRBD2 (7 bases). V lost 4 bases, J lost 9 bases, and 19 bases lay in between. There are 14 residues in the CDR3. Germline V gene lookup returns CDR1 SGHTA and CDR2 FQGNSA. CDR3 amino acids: CASSSLRGRGGQYF. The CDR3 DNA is TGTGCCAGCAGCTCCCTCAGGGGCCGCGGGGGGCAGTACTTC.

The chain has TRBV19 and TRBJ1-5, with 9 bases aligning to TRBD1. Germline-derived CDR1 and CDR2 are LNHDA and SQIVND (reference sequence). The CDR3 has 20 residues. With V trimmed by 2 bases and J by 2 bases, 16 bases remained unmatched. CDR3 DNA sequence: TGTGCCAGTAGTATACGGTCGGGACAGGGCTCAGCTCATGGCAATCAGCCCCAGCATTTT. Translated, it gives CASSIRSGQGSAHGNQPQHF.

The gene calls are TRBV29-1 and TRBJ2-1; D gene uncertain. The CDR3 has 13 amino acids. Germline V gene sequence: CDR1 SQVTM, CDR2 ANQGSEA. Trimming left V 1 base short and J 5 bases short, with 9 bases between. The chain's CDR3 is CSVEVASHNEQFF. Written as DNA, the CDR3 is TGCAGCGTTGAAGTCGCCAGCCACAATGAGCAGTTCTTC.

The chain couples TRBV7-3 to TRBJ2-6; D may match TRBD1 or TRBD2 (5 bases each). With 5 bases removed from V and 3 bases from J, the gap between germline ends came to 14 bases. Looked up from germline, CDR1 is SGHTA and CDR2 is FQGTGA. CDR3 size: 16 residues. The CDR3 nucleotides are TGTGCCAGCAGCCAAATCCGAGGGGTTGGGGCCAACGTCCTGACTTTC. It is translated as CASSQIRGVGANVLTF.

The CDR3 is CASSRATGELFF. The DNA for the CDR3 is TGTGCCAGCAGTCGTGCGACCGGGGAGCTGTTTTTT. The chain employs TRBV2 and TRBJ2-2; D is ambiguous. V gave up 5 bases and J gave up 5 bases, with 6 bases separating them. This CDR3 spans 12 amino acids. CDR1 and CDR2 (germline): SNHLY, FYNNEI.

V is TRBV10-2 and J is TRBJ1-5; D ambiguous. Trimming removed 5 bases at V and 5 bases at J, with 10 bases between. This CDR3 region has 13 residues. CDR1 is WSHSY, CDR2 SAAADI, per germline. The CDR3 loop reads CASSWTADQPQHF. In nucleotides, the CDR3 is TGCGCCAGCAGTTGGACGGCAGATCAGCCCCAGCATTTT.

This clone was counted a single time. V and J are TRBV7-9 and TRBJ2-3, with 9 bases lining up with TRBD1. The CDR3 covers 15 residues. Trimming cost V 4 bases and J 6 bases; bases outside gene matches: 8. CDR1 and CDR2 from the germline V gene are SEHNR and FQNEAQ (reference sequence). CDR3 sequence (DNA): TGTGCCAGCAGCTCGACAGGGGGACGGATGGATACGCAGTATTTT. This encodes CASSSTGGRMDTQYF.

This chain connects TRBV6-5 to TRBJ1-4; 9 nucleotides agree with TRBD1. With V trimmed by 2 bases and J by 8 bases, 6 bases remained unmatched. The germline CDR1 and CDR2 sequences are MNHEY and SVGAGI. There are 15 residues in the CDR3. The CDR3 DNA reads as TGTGCCAGCAGTTACCGTGGACAGGGGTACGAAAAACTGTTTTTT. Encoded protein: CASSYRGQGYEKLFF.

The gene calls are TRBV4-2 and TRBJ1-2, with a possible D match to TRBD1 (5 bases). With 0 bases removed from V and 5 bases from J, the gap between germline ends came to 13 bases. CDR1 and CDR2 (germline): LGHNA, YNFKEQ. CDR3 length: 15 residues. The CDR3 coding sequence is TGTGCCAGCAGCCAAGAAGGGAGCCGACAGTATGGCTACACCTTC. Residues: CASSQEGSRQYGYTF.

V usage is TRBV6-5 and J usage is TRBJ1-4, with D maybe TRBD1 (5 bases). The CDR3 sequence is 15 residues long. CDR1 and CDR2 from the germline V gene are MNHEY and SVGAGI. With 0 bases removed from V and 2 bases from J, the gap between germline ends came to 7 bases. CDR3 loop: CASSYSRGTNEKLFF. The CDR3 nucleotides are TGTGCCAGCAGTTACTCGAGGGGCACTAATGAAAAACTGTTTTTT.

This chain's CDR3 is CASSVKVTNSPLHF. Written as DNA, the CDR3 is TGTGCCAGCAGCGTTAAGGTGACTAATTCACCCCTCCACTTT. The J gene is TRBJ1-6, the V gene TRBV9; D is unresolved. The CDR3 consists of 14 residues. Germline assignment: CDR1 SGDLS and CDR2 YYNGEE. V shed 2 bases and J shed 6 bases, with 9 bases lying between them. Together with reference TRBV9 and TRBJ1-6, the CDR3 gives the full variable domain: DSGVTQTPKHLITATGQRVTLRCSPRSGDLSVYWYQQSLDQGLQFLIQYYNGEERAKGNILERFSAQQFPDLHSELNLSSLELGDSALYFCASSVKVTNSPLHFGNGTRLTVT.